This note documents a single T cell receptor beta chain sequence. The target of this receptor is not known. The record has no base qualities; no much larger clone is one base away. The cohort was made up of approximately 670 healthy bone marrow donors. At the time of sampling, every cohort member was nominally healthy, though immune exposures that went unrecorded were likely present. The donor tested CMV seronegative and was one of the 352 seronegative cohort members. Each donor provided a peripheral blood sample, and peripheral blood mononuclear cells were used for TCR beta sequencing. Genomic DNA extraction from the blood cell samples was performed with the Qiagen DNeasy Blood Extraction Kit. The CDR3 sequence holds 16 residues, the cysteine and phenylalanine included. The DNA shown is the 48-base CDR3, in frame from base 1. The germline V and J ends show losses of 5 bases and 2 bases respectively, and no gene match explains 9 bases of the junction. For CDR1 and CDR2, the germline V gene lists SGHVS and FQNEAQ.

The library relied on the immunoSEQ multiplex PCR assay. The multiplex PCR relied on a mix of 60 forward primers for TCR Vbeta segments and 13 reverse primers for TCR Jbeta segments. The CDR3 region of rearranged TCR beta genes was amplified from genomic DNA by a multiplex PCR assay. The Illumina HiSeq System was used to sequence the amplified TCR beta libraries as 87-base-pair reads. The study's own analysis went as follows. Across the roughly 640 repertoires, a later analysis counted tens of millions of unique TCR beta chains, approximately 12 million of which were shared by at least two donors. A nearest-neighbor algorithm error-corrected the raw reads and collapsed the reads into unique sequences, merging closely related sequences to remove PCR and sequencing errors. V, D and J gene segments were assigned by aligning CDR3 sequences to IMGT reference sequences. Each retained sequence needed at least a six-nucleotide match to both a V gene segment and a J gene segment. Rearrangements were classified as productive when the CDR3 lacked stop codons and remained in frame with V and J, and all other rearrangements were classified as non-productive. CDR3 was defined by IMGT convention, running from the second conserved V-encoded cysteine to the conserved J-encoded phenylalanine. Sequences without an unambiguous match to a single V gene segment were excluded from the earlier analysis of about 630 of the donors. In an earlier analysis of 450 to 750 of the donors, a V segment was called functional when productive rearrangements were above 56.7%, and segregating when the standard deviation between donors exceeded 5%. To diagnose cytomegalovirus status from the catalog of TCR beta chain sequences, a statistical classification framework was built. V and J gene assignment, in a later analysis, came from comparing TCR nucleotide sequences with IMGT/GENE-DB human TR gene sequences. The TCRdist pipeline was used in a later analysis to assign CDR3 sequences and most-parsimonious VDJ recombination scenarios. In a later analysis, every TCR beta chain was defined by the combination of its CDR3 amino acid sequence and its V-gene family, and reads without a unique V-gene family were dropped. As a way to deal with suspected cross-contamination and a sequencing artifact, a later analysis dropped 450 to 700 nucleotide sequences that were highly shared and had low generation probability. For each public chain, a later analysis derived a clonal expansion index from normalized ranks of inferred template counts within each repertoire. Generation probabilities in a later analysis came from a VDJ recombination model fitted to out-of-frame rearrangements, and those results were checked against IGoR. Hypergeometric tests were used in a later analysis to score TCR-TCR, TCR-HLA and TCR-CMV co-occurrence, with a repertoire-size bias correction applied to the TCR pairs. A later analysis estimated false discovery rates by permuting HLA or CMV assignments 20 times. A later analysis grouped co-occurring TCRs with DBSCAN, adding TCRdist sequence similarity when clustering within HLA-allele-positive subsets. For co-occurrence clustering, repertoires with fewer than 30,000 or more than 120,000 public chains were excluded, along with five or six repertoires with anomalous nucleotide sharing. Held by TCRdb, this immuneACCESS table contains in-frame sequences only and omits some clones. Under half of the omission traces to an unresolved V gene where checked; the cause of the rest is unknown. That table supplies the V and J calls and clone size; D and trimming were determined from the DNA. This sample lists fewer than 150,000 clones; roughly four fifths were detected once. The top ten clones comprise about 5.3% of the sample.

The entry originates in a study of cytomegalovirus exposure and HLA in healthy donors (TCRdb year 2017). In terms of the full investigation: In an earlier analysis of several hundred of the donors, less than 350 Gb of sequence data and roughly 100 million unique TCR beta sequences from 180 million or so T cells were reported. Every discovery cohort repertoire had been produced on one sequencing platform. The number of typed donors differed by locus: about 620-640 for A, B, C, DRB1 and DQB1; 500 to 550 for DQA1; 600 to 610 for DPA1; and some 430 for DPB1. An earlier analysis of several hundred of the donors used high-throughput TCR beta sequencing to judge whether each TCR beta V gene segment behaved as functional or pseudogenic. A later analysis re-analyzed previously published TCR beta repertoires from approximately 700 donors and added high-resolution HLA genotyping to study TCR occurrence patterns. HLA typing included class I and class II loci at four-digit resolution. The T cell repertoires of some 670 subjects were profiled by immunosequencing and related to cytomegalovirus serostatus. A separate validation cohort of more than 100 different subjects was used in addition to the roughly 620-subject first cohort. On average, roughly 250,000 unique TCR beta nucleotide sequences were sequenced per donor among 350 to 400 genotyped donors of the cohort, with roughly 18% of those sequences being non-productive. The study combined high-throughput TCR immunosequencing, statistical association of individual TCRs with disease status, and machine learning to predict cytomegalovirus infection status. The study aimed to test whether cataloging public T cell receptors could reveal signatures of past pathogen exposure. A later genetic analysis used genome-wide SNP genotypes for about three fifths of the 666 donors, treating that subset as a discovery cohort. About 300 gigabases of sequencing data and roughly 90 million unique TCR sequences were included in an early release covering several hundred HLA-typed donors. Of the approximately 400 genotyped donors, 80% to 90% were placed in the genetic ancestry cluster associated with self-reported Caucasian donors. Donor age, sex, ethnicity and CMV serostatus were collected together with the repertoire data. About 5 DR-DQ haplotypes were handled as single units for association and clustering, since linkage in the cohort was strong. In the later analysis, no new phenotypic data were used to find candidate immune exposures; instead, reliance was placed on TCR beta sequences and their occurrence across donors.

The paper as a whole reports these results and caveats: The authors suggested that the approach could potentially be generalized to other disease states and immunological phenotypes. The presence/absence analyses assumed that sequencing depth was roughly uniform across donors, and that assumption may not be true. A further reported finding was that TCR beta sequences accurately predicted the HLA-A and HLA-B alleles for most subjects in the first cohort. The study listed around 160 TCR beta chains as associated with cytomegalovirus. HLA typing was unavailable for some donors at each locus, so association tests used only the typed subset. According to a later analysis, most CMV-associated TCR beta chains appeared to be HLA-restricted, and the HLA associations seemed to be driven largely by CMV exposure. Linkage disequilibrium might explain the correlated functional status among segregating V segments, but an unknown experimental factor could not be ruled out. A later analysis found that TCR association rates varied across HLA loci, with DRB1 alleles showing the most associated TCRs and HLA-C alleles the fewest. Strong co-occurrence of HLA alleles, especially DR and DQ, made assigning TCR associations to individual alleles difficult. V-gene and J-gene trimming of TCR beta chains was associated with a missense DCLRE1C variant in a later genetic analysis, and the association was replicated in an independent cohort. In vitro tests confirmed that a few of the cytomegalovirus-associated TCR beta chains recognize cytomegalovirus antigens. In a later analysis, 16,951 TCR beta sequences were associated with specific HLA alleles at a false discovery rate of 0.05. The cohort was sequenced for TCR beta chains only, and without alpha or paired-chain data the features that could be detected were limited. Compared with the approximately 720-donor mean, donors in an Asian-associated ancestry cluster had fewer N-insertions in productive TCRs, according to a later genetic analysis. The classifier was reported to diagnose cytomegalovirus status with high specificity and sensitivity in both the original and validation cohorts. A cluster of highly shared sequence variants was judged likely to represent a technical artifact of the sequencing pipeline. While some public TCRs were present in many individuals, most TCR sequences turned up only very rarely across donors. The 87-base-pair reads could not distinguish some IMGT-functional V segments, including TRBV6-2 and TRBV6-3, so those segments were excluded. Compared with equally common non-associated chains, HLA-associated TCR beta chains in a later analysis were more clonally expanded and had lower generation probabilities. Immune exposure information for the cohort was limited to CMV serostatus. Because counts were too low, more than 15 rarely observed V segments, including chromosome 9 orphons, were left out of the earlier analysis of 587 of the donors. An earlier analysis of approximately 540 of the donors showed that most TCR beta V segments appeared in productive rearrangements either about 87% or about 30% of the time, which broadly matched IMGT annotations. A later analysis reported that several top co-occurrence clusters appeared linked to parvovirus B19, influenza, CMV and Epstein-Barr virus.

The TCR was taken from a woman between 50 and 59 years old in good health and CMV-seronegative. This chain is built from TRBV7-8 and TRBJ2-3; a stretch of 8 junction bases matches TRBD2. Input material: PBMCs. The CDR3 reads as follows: CASSQNPGGDTDTQYF. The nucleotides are TGTGCCAGCAGCCAGAACCCCGGGGGGGACACAGATACGCAGTATTTT.